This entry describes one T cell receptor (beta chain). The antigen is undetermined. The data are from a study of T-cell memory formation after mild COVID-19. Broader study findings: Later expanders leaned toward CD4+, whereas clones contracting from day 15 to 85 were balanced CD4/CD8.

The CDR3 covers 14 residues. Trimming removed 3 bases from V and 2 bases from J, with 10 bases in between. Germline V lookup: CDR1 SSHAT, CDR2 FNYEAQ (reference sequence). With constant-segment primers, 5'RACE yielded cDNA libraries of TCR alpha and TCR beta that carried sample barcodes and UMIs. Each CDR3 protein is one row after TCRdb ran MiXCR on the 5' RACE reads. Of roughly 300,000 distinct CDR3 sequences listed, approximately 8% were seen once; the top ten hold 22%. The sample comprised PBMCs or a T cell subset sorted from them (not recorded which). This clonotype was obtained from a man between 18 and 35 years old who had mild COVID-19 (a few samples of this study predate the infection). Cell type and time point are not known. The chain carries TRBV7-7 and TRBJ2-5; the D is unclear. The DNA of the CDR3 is TGTGCCAGCAGCTTTAACAGCCAACAAGAGACCCAGTACTTC. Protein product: CASSFNSQQETQYF. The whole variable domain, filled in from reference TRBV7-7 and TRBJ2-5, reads GAGVSQSPRYKVTKRGQDVTLRCDPISSHATLYWYQQALGQGPEFLTYFNYEAQPDKSGLPSDRFSAERPEGSISTLTIQRTEQRDSAMYRCASSFNSQQETQYFGPGTRLLVL.